This record covers a single TCR beta chain. The CDR3 is 15 residues long. V trimming: 5 bases; J trimming: 5 bases; junction bases outside the gene matches: 9. CDR1 and CDR2 (germline): SGHDN, FVKESK. Primers included in the PCR were 60 Vbeta and 13 Jbeta primers. TCRdb's table, derived via immunoSEQ multiplex PCR, lists solely in-frame clones and lacks some. This sample has 70,000 to 95,000 clones, with roughly 73% found just once. The sample belongs to a study of cytomegalovirus exposure and HLA in healthy donors. This chain uses TRBV14 with TRBJ2-5, with 9 bases that match TRBD1. What was sequenced was PBMCs. The TCR was taken from a man in his forties or fifties in good health and CMV-seronegative. CDR3 residues: CASSLPGQGRETQYF. As DNA, the CDR3 is TGTGCCAGCAGCTTACCGGGACAGGGTAGGGAGACCCAGTACTTC. Full variable domain (outside the CDR3, taken from reference TRBV14 and TRBJ2-5): EAGVTQFPSHSVIEKGQTVTLRCDPISGHDNLYWYRRVMGKEIKFLLHFVKESKQDESGMPNNRFLAERTGGTYSTLKVQPAELEDSGVYFCASSLPGQGRETQYFGPGTRLLVL.